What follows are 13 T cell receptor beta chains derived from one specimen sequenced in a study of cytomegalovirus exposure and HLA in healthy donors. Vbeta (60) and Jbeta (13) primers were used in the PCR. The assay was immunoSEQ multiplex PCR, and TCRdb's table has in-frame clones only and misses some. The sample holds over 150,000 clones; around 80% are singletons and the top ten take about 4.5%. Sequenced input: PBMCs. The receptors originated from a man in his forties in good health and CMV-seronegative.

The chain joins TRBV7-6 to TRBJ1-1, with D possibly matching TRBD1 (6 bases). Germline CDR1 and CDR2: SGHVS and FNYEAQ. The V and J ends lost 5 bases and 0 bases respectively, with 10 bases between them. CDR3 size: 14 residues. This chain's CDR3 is CASSVGQLNTEAFF. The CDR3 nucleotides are TGTGCCAGCAGCGTAGGACAGCTGAACACTGAAGCTTTCTTT.

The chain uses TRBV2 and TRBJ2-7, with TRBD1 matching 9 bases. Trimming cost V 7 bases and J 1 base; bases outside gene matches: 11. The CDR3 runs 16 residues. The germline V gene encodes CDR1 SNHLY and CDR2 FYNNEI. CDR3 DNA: TGTGCCAGCACCCCTTCGGGACAGGGTGGGTCCTACGAGCAGTACTTC. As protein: CASTPSGQGGSYEQYF.

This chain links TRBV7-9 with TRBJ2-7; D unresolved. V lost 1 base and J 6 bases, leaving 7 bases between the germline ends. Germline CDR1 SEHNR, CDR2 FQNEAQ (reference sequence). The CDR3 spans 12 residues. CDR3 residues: CASSLDFGEQYF. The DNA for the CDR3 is TGTGCCAGCAGCTTAGACTTCGGCGAGCAGTACTTC.

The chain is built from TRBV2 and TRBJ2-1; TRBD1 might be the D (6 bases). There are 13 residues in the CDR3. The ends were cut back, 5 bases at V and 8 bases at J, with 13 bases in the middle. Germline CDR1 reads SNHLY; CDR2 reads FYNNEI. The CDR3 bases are TGTGCCAGCAGTCTACAGGGTCGGGATGAGCAGTTCTTC. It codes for CASSLQGRDEQFF.

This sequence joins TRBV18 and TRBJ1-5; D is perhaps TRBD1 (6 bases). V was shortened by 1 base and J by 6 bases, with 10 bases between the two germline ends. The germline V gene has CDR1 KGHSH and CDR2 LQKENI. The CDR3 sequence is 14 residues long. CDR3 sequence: CASSPLSGVQPQHF. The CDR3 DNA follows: TGTGCCAGCTCACCACTATCAGGGGTTCAGCCCCAGCATTTT.

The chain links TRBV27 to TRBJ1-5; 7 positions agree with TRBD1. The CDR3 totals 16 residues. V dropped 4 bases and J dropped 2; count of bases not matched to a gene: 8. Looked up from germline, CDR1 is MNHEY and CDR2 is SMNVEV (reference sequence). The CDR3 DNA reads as TGTGCCAGCAGTTATACCTCCGGGACAGGCAATCAGCCCCAGCATTTT. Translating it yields CASSYTSGTGNQPQHF.

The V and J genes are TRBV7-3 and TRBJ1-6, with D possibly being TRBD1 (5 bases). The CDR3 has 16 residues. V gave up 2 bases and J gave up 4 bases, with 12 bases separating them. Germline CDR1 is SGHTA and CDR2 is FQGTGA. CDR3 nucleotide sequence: TGTGCCAGCAGCTTACAGGGTGGTCTGTATAATTCACCCCTCCACTTT. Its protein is CASSLQGGLYNSPLHF. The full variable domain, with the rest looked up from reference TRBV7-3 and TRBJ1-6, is GAGVSQTPSNKVTEKGKYVELRCDPISGHTALYWYRQSLGQGPEFLIYFQGTGAADDSGLPNDRFFAVRPEGSVSTLKIQRTERGDSAVYLCASSLQGGLYNSPLHFGNGTRLTVT.

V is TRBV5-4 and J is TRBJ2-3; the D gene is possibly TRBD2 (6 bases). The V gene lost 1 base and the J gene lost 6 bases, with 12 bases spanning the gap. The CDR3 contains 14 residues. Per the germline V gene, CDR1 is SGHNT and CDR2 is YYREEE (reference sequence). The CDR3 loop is CASSLMGTLDTQYF. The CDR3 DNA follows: TGTGCCAGCAGCTTGATGGGGACTCTGGATACGCAGTATTTT.

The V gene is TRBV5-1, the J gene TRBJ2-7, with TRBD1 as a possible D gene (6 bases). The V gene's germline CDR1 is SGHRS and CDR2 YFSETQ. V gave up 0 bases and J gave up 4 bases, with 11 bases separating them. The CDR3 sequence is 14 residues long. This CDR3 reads CASSLEQGNYEQYF. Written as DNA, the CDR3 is TGCGCCAGCAGCTTGGAACAGGGTAATTACGAGCAGTACTTC.

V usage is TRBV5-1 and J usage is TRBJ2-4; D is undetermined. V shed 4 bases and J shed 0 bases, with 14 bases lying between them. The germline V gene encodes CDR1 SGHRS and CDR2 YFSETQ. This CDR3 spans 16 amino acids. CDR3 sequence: CASSAQVLLAKNIQYF. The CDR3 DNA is TGCGCCAGCAGCGCCCAGGTACTCCTAGCCAAAAACATTCAGTACTTC.

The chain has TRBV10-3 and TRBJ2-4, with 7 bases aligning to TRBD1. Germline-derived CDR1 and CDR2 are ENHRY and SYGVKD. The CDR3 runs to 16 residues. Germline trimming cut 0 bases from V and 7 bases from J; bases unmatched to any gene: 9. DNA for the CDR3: TGTGCCATCAGTGAGTCGAAGACAGGGCCGGACAACATTCAGTACTTC. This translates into CAISESKTGPDNIQYF.

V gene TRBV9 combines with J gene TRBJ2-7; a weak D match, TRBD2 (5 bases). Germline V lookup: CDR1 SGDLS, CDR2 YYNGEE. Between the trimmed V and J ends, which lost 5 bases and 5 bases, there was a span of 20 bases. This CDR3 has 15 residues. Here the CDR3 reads CASSSYSGNRNEQYF. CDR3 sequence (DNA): TGTGCCAGCAGTTCTTACAGCGGTAATCGTAACGAGCAGTACTTC.

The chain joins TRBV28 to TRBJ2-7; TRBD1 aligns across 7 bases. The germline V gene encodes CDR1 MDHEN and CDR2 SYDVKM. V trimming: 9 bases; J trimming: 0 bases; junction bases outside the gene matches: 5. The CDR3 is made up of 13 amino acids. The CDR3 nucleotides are TGTGCCAGTAGACAGGGTCCCTCCTACGAGCAGTACTTC. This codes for CASRQGPSYEQYF.